The next 19 T cell receptor beta chains were all read from a single sample in a study of breast tumors, draining lymph nodes, adjacent tissues. TCRdb ran MiXCR on the multiplex PCR reads and lists one entry per CDR3 protein. The sample lists about 110,000 distinct CDR3 sequences; less than 40% were seen once. Breast cancer patients provided tissue from their axillary draining lymph nodes. Specimen: axillary lymph node tissue. The receptors derive from a female donor with breast cancer. Some clones in this sample may be carry-over from other donors' samples.

The J gene is TRBJ1-5, the V gene TRBV4-1; D gene unclear. CDR1 MGHRA and CDR2 YSYEKL come from the germline V gene. V was clipped by 4 bases and J by 11 bases, with 15 bases between them. This CDR3 is 13 amino acids long. Here the CDR3 DNA reads TGCGCCAGCAGCCGGGGAGGCGAAGAGACCCAGCATTTT. Encoded protein: CASSRGGEETQHF.

This clonotype was picked up many times. The chain carries TRBV19 and TRBJ1-6; possible D gene TRBD1, 6 bases. The V and J ends lost 3 bases and 7 bases respectively, with 13 bases between them. The CDR3 consists of 15 residues. The germline V gene encodes CDR1 LNHDA and CDR2 SQIVND (reference sequence). The CDR3 nucleotides are TGTGCCAGTAGTATCATGGACAGACCAAATTCACCCCTCCACTTT. Translated, it gives CASSIMDRPNSPLHF.

About this clonotype itself: A much larger clone is a single base away; this may be a read error. DNA for the CDR3: TGTGCCAGCAGCTTAGGACTAGCGTCCAATGAGCAGTTCTTC. Encoded protein: CASSLGLASNEQFF. V is TRBV11-2 and J is TRBJ2-1, with 8 bases identical to TRBD2. The CDR3 length is 14 residues. Germline trimming cut 1 base from V and 6 bases from J; bases unmatched to any gene: 2. Germline V lookup: CDR1 SGHAT, CDR2 FQNNGV.

This clonotype was recorded at least ten times. J is TRBJ2-7 and V is TRBV6-6; 9 bases align to TRBD2. The CDR3 contains 15 residues. With 6 bases clipped from V and 5 bases from J, the junction kept 11 bases outside the gene matches. CDR1 is MNHNY, CDR2 SVGAGI, per germline (reference sequence). The chain's CDR3 is CASSPSRGGADEQYF. The CDR3 nucleotides are TGTGCCAGCAGCCCCTCGCGCGGGGGGGCCGACGAGCAGTACTTC.

This clonotype was seen at least ten times. V usage is TRBV7-3 and J usage is TRBJ2-1, with 8 positions matching TRBD2. CDR1 is SGHTA, CDR2 FQGTGA, per germline. The V segment lost 3 bases and the J segment 7 bases; nucleotides outside the gene matches: 2. This CDR3 comprises 13 residues. This CDR3 reads CASSFERENEQFF. DNA for the CDR3: TGTGCCAGCAGCTTCGAGCGGGAGAATGAGCAGTTCTTC.

Details on this clonotype: One base away lies a much larger clone, so this may be a sequencing read error. This chain uses TRBV7-3 with TRBJ2-5, with TRBD2 matching 8 bases. The CDR3 is made up of 15 amino acids. Germline V gene data show CDR1 as SGHTA and CDR2 as FQGTGA. The CDR3 sequence: CASSLAGGRGEAQHF. CDR3 bases: TGTGCCAGCAGCTTAGCGGGAGGAAGGGGAGAGGCCCAGCACTTC.

This clonotype appeared a few times. The chain has TRBV6-1 and TRBJ2-7; D gene unclear. The CDR3 is 15 amino acids. Germline loops: CDR1 MNHNS, CDR2 SASEGT. The ends were cut back, 5 bases at V and 3 bases at J, with 17 bases in the middle. This chain's CDR3 is CASSQRPRLNYEQYF. The CDR3 DNA reads as TGTGCCAGCAGTCAAAGACCCAGGCTGAACTACGAGCAGTACTTC.

This clonotype has a count of ten or more. The chain joins TRBV5-5 to TRBJ1-6; D is possibly TRBD1 (5 bases). CDR3 size: 16 residues. CDR1 is SGHKS, CDR2 YYEKEE, per germline (reference sequence). The V and J ends lost 0 bases and 6 bases respectively, with 13 bases between them. The DNA of the CDR3 is TGTGCCAGCAGCTTGGCCGGTTCCGGGACTAATTCACCCCTCCACTTT. Its protein product is CASSLAGSGTNSPLHF.

Many counts were recorded for this clonotype. The J gene is TRBJ2-2, the V gene TRBV5-1; unclear D gene. Trimming stripped 5 bases from V and 1 base from J, with 12 bases between. The CDR3 totals 15 residues. In germline, CDR1 is SGHRS, CDR2 YFSETQ. The CDR3 here is CASSNGAGNTGELFF. The CDR3, as DNA: TGCGCCAGCAGTAACGGAGCCGGGAACACCGGGGAGCTGTTTTTT.

This clonotype has only a few counts. A much larger clone lies a single base off, so this may be a read error. V and J are TRBV7-3 and TRBJ2-1; 9 bases align to TRBD1. CDR1 and CDR2 from the germline V gene are SGHTA and FQGTGA. The CDR3 loop spans 15 amino acids. CDR3 sequence reads: CASSQGQGSYNKQFF. The CDR3 region has the DNA TGTGCCAGCAGCCAAGGACAGGGGTCCTACAATAAGCAGTTCTTC.

This clonotype was observed many times. The J gene is TRBJ2-7, the V gene TRBV2, with TRBD1 matching over 7 bases. This CDR3 comprises 20 residues. The V segment lost 1 base and the J segment 3 bases; nucleotides outside the gene matches: 21. Per germline, CDR1 SNHLY and CDR2 FYNNEI. The CDR3 DNA reads TGTGCCAGCAGTGAAGGGCCTGTGGACAGGAGACTCAAAGGAAACTACGAGCAGTACTTC. Translated: CASSEGPVDRRLKGNYEQYF.

In its sample, this clonotype was seen once. This sequence joins TRBV7-3 and TRBJ2-3; TRBD1 aligns across 9 bases. Losses at the gene ends were 6 bases for V and 3 bases for J; bases not matched to a gene: 10. Germline loops: CDR1 SGHTA, CDR2 FQGTGA. The CDR3 spans 16 residues. In nucleotides, the CDR3 is TGTGCCAGCAGGTTTCCCGGGACAGGGACAACAGATACGCAGTATTTT. Encoded protein: CASRFPGTGTTDTQYF. Based on the CDR3 plus reference TRBV7-3 and TRBJ2-3, the full variable domain is GAGVSQTPSNKVTEKGKYVELRCDPISGHTALYWYRQSLGQGPEFLIYFQGTGAADDSGLPNDRFFAVRPEGSVSTLKIQRTERGDSAVYLCASRFPGTGTTDTQYFGPGTRLTVL.

On this clonotype: Compared with germline, one end of the junction differs, possibly owing to a read error. The chain is built from TRBV7-3 and TRBJ2-3; tentative D call: TRBD2 (6 bases). The germline V gene encodes CDR1 SGHTA and CDR2 FQGTGA. CDR3 size: 15 residues. The DNA for the CDR3 is TGTGCCAGCGGCTTCCGGGGGAGCAGCACAGATACGCAGTCTTTT. Its translation is CASGFRGSSTDTQSF.

This clonotype was seen repeatedly, ten times or more. This rearrangement joins TRBV5-4 to TRBJ1-5; D perhaps matches TRBD1 (5 bases). From germline, CDR1 is SGHNT and CDR2 YYREEE (reference sequence). The CDR3 is 16 residues long. V lost 2 bases, J lost 2 bases, and 14 bases lay in between. The CDR3 here is CASSFSWGEGNQPQHF. The CDR3 DNA reads as TGTGCCAGCAGCTTTAGTTGGGGCGAGGGCAATCAGCCCCAGCATTTT.

This clonotype was seen repeatedly, ten times or more. The rearrangement links TRBV3-1 to TRBJ1-2; no clear D. CDR3 size: 14 residues. Looked up from germline, CDR1 is LGHDT and CDR2 is YNNKEL (reference sequence). Trimming pared 5 bases from V and 13 bases from J, leaving 23 bases between. Written as DNA, the CDR3 is TGTGCCAGCAGCGCACAACGAGGCAGTCTAGCGTTCACCTTC. Protein: CASSAQRGSLAFTF.

This clonotype was recorded at least ten times. The chain combines TRBV20-1 with TRBJ1-3; D ambiguous. Per the germline V gene, CDR1 is DFQATT and CDR2 is SNEGSKA (reference sequence). V was trimmed by 1 base and J by 4 bases, leaving 2 bases between them. The CDR3 is 11 residues long. The CDR3 bases are TGCAGTGCTAGAGCCGGAAACACCATATATTTT. This sequence encodes CSARAGNTIYF.

This clonotype was observed many times. The gene calls are TRBV2 and TRBJ2-3; 9 bases line up with TRBD2. The CDR3 is made up of 16 amino acids. Trimming took 3 bases from V and 2 from J; bases not matched to a gene: 6. Germline V gives CDR1 SNHLY, CDR2 FYNNEI. DNA for the CDR3: TGTGCCAGCAGTGAGGCAGGACTAGCGAACACAGATACGCAGTATTTT. This gives the protein CASSEAGLANTDTQYF.

This clonotype was observed many times. V is TRBV20-1 and J is TRBJ1-3, with D perhaps TRBD1 (6 bases). Germline V gives CDR1 DFQATT, CDR2 SNEGSKA (reference sequence). The CDR3 sequence is 13 residues long. Trimming stripped 6 bases from V and 2 bases from J, with 11 bases between. The CDR3 spells CSATQGTGNTIYF. In nucleotides, the CDR3 is TGCAGTGCGACACAGGGCACTGGAAACACCATATATTTT.

This clonotype was seen repeatedly, ten times or more. The chain is built from TRBV3-1 and TRBJ1-2, with D possibly matching TRBD1 (6 bases). V lost 0 bases to trimming and J lost 8 bases, with 10 bases between them. The length of the CDR3 is 13 residues. Germline V gene data show CDR1 as LGHDT and CDR2 as YNNKEL (reference sequence). The CDR3 region is CASSQDRGSGYTF. CDR3 in DNA: TGTGCCAGCAGCCAAGATAGGGGGTCGGGCTACACCTTC.